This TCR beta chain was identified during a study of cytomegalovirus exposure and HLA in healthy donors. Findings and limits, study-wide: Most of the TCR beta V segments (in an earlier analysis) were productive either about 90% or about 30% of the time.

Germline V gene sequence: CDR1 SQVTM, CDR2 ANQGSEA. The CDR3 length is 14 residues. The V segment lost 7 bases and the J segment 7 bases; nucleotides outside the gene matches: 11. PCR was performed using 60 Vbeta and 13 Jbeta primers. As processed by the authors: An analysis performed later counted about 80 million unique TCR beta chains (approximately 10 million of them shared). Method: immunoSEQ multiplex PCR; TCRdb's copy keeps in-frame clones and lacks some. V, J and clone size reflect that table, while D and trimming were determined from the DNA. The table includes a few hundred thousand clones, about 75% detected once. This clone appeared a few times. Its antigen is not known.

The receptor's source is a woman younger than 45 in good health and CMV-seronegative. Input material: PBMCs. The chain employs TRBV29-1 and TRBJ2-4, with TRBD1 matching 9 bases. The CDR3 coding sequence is TGCAGCGCCGGAGCCACCGGGACAGGGAACATTCAGTACTTC. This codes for CSAGATGTGNIQYF.